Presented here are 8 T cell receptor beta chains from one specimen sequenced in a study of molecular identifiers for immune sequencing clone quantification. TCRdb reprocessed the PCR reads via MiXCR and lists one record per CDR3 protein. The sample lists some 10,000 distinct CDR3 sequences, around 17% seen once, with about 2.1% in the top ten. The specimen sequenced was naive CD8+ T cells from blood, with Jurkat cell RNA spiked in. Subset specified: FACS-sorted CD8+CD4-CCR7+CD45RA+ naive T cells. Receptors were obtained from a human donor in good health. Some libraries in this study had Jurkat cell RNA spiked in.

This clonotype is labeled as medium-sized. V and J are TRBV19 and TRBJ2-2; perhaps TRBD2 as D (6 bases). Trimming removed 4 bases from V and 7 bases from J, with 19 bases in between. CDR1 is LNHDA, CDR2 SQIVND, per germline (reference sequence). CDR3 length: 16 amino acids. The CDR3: CASSNTGSGVGGELFF. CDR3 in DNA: TGTGCCAGTAGTAACACCGGGAGTGGGGTTGGCGGGGAGCTGTTTTTT.

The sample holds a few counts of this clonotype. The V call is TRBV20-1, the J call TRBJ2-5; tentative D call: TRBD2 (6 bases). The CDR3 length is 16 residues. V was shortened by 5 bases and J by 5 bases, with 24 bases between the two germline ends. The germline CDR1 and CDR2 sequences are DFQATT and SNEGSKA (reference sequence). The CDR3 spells CSAPLTGESFMETQYF. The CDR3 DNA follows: TGCAGTGCTCCCCTAACGGGAGAGTCTTTTATGGAGACCCAGTACTTC.

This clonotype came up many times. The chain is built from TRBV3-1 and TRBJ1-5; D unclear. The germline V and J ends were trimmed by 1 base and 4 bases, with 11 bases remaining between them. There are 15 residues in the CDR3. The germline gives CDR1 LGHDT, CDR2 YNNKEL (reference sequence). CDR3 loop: CASSQAMTENQPQHF. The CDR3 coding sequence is TGTGCCAGCAGCCAAGCCATGACCGAAAATCAGCCCCAGCATTTT.

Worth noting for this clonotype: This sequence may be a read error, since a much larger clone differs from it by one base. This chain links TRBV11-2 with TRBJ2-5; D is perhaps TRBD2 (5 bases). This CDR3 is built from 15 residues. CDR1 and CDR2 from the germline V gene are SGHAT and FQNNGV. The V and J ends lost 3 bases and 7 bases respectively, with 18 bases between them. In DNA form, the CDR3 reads TGTGCCAGCAGCTTCCCAGAACGGGATAAAGGGACCCAGTACTTC. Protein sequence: CASSFPERDKGTQYF.

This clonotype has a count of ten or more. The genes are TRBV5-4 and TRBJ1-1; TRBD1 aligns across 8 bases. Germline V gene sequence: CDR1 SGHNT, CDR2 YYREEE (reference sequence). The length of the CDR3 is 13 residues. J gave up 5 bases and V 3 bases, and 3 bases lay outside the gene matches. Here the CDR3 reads CASSSGGGTEAFF. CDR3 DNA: TGTGCCAGCAGCTCAGGGGGCGGTACTGAAGCTTTCTTT. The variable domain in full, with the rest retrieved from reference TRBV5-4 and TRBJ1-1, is ETGVTQSPTHLIKTRGQQVTLRCSSQSGHNTVSWYQQALGQGPQFIFQYYREEENGRGNFPPRFSGLQFPNYSSELNVNALELDDSALYLCASSSGGGTEAFFGQGTRLTVV.

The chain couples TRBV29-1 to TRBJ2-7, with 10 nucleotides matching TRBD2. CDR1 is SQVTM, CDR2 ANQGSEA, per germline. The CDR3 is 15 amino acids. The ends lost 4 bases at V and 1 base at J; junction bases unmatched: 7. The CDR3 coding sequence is TGCAGCGTTGTTCCTAGCGGGAGTTTATCCTACGAGCAGTACTTC. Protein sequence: CSVVPSGSLSYEQYF.

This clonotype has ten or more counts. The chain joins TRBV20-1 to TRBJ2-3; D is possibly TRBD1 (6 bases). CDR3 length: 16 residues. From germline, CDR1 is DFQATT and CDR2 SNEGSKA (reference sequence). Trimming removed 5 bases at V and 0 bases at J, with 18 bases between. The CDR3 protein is CSADGTNNTSTDTQYF. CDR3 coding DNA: TGCAGTGCTGATGGGACAAACAACACTAGCACAGATACGCAGTATTTT.

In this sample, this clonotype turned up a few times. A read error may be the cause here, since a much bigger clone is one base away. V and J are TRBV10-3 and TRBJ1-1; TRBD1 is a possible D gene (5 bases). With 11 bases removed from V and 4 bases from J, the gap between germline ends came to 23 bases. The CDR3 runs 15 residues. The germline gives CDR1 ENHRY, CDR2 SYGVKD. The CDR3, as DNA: TGTGCCTCTCAAAGGGGCCTAACACGGAGCACTGAAGCTTTCTTT. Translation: CASQRGLTRSTEAFF.